A single T cell receptor (beta chain) is shown here with its context. Here immunoSEQ multiplex PCR was the method, and the copy in TCRdb shows in-frame clones only, minus some. The sample shows 95,000 to 100,000 clones, over 95% of them seen only once. The record originates from a study of technical replicates of blood from a handful of donors. Per germline, CDR1 ENHRY and CDR2 SYGVKD. The CDR3 loop spans 15 amino acids. Trimming stripped 10 bases from V and 3 bases from J, with 18 bases between. The material sequenced was T cells isolated from PBMCs. The chain uses TRBV10-3 and TRBJ1-4, with D unresolved. This sequence originates from a human donor in good health. CDR3 DNA sequence: TGTGCCACCAACGGTGGAGATTTGGCTAATGAAAAACTGTTTTTT. Its translation: CATNGGDLANEKLFF.